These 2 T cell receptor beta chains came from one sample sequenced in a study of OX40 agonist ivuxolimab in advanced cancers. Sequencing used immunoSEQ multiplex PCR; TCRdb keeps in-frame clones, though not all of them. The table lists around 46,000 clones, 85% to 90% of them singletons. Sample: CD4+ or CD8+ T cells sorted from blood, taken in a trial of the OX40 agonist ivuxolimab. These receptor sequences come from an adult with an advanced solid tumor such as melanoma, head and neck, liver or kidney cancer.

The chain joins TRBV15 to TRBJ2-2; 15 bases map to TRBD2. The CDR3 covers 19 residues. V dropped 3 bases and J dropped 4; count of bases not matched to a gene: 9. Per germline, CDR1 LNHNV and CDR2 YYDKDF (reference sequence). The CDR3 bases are TGTGCCACCAGCAGCGGACTAGCGGGAGGGCTTGGAGGCACCGGGGAGCTGTTTTTT. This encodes CATSSGLAGGLGGTGELFF.

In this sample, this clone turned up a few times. The CDR3 bases are TGTGCCAGCAGCTTCTTAGCGGGGGGGCCGATCCCCGTATACGAGCAGTACTTC. Its protein is CASSFLAGGPIPVYEQYF. V gene TRBV7-2 combines with J gene TRBJ2-7, with 11 nucleotides matching TRBD2. Trimming cost V 3 bases and J 4 bases; bases outside gene matches: 14. Germline loops: CDR1 SGHTA, CDR2 FQGNSA. The CDR3 is 18 residues long.